This TCR beta chain came from a study of T and B cells in COVID-19 patients (dated by TCRdb to 2019 to 2021). About the investigation overall: In this study, adaptive immunity was profiled in COVID-19 patients who either had active infection or had recovered, using TRB and IGH repertoire sequencing of peripheral blood. The recovered cohort included over 15 patients who contributed 20 or so samples, and most of those patients had mild to moderate COVID-19 that was managed on an outpatient basis. Patients in the recovered cohort had a median age of around 31 years, compared with more than 60 years for patients in the active-infection cohort. Of the roughly 22 patients in the active-infection cohort, approximately 12 were critically ill and needed mechanical ventilation or ECMO. Comorbidities linked to unfavorable COVID-19 outcome were present in about 90% of the 20 patients in the active-infection cohort. Over 7.5 million TCR sequences were analysed in a TCR and BCR sequence repository that covered roughly 35 patients and 65 to 75 time points. A couple of patients were included in both the recovered and active cohorts because samples were available from active disease and after recovery. For the repertoire analyses, the comparison was an age-matched reference group of roughly 38 healthy donors who were negative for COVID-19 antibodies. As many as 9 follow-up blood samples were collected from each patient, and in some individuals these samples spanned different disease stages.

Genomic DNA extracted from blood, in amounts of roughly 230-550 ng, served as the starting material for amplifying TRB repertoires. What the work shows at the level of the full study, not this receptor alone: A total of 2,000 to 2,500 exclusive TCR clusters, including 30 to 40 low-pGen clusters, were found in the recovered cohort. Specific T cell subsets (CD4+/Treg/CD8+) and sorted SARS-CoV-2-responsive or tetramer+ T cells had not yet been sequenced, and these experiments were ongoing. Blood samples from mildly ill patients during symptoms and early samples from severe cases were scarce. The reported TCR clusters were said to need prospective validation before any clinical use. The cohort was considered too small for HLA contributions to COVID-19 susceptibility or severity to be assessed. Patients with COVID-19 were reported to show strongly skewed TRBV/TRBJ gene usage. TRB repertoires were found to be highly clonal in active COVID-19, whereas diversity and richness at recovery were found to rise above healthy donor levels.

The CDR3 holds 18 amino acids from the cysteine to the phenylalanine. The sequence is cut down to CDR3 DNA, 54 bases in frame from base 1. Trimming removed 2 bases from V and 4 bases from J; the gene matches leave 9 bases unexplained. To note about this clonotype: The target of this receptor is not known. Base qualities were left out, and no much larger clone turns up one base away.

Sequencing was carried out with an Illumina MiSeq. Multiplex PCR with BIOMED2 TRB-A/B primer pools was used to amplify TRB rearrangements. Illumina-compatible adapters and 7-nucleotide sample barcodes were attached to the amplicons in two consecutive PCRs. All library PCRs used Phusion HS II polymerase. Amplicons were gel-purified with the NucleoSpin Gel and PCR Clean-up kit, quantified on Qubit, and pooled at 3 to 4 nM. Amplicon pool quality was checked on an Agilent 2100 Bioanalyzer before Illumina next-generation sequencing. Per the authors' processing: Annotation of TRB rearrangements was performed with MiXCR 3.0.8 using the default MiXCR reference library. Non-productive reads and sequences with fewer than 2 reads were removed, and each unique CDR3 nucleotide sequence was counted as one clone. R 3.5.1 was used to calculate clonality, diversity, richness and V-J gene usage. GLIPH2 was used to cluster TCRs based on CDR3 similarity, and OLGA was used to calculate the generation probabilities. Only GLIPH2 clusters with at least four unique TCR clonotypes present in at least three individuals were retained. The public reads were reprocessed in TCRdb via fastp at Q25 and MiXCR, keeping in-frame beta chains. Every CDR3 protein is listed once, alongside the most common genes and DNA of its rows. TCRdb, rather than the study authors, made the V and J calls. The sample yields about 23,000 distinct CDR3 sequences; about 32% were counted once. The biggest ten clones account for 2.5% to 3% of the sample.

Source material: blood. The chain links TRBV12-3 or TRBV12-4 with TRBJ2-3, with 13 middle bases fitting TRBD2. This TCR was recovered from a human donor who had recovered from COVID-19. Here is the DNA: TGTGCCAGCAGTTTAAACCCTCGACTAGCGGGAGGCGCAGATACGCAGTATTTT. Translation gives CASSLNPRLAGGADTQYF.